This T cell receptor beta chain was sequenced for a study of PD-L1 blockade in urothelial cancer. Turning to the study itself: Each patient had 0 to 3 earlier chemotherapy regimens. Blood samples contained a median 141,255 T cells. Analysis of the blood was performed 3 weeks (second dose) and 6 weeks after treatment start.

CDR1 MDHEN and CDR2 SYDVKM come from the germline V gene. The V end was cut by 6 bases, the J end by 2 bases, with 14 bases between. The CDR3 contains 15 residues. Urothelial carcinoma in patients was locally advanced or metastatic. Libraries were prepared by immunoSEQ multiplex PCR; TCRdb keeps only in-frame clonotypes and omits some of them. The sample contains under 40,000 clones, over 70% of which appear only once. The rearrangement joins TRBV28 to TRBJ1-5, with D possibly matching TRBD1 (5 bases). The sequence derives from a man in his 70s with urothelial cancer. Sequencing was performed on PBMCs, taken around atezolizumab (anti-PD-L1) treatment. CDR3 sequence: CASRGQGERNQPQHF. The CDR3 region has the DNA TGTGCCAGCAGGGGCCAGGGTGAACGCAATCAGCCCCAGCATTTT.